This is a list of T cell receptor beta chains from one sample in a study of T-cell memory formation after mild COVID-19. From the 5' RACE reads, TCRdb called clonotypes with MiXCR, one entry per CDR3 protein. This sample carries 250,000 to 400,000 distinct CDR3 sequences, roughly an eighth of them seen once, and the ten largest clones take 21%. The sequenced material came from PBMCs or a T cell subset sorted from them (not recorded which). These TCRs come from a man between 18 and 35 years old who had mild COVID-19 (a few samples of this study predate the infection). Cell type and time point are not known. The CDR3 runs from the conserved cysteine through the conserved F or W. The order of the fields is D gene, clone size, V gene, J gene, CDR3 DNA, CDR3 protein. D genes are given only for firm matches. The size field is filled for only some rows; it gives once, few, many or a size class.

D gene: -; clone size: -; V gene: TRBV20-1; J gene: TRBJ1-4; CDR3 DNA: TGCAGTGCTAGAGATATACAGACGGTGGACCCGGAGGAAAAACTGTTTTTT; CDR3 protein: CSARDIQTVDPEEKLFF
D gene: -; clone size: -; V gene: TRBV28; J gene: TRBJ1-4; CDR3 DNA: TGTGCCAGCACCGACGGGGGGACAACTAATGAAAAACTGTTTTTT; CDR3 protein: CASTDGGTTNEKLFF
D gene: -; clone size: many; V gene: TRBV20-1; J gene: TRBJ2-1; CDR3 DNA: TGCAGTGCTAGAGGATTGCGGGCTAACAATGAGCAGTTCTTC; CDR3 protein: CSARGLRANNEQFF
D gene: -; clone size: -; V gene: TRBV7-2; J gene: TRBJ1-4; CDR3 DNA: TGTGCCAGCAGCTTCGGTTTTCCCAATGAAAAACTGTTTTTT; CDR3 protein: CASSFGFPNEKLFF
D gene: -; clone size: -; V gene: TRBV12-3/TRBV12-4; J gene: TRBJ1-2; CDR3 DNA: TGTGCCAGCACCCAATTCGGGGCGTATGGCTACACCTTC; CDR3 protein: CASTQFGAYGYTF
D gene: -; clone size: -; V gene: TRBV3-1; J gene: TRBJ1-1; CDR3 DNA: TGTGCCAGCAGCCAAGGCGCGGTCACTGAAGCTTTCTTT; CDR3 protein: CASSQGAVTEAFF
D gene: -; clone size: few; V gene: TRBV12-3/TRBV12-4; J gene: TRBJ1-2; CDR3 DNA: TGTGCCAGCAGTATTGCAGGGGTAGGCTACACCTTC; CDR3 protein: CASSIAGVGYTF
D gene: TRBD2; clone size: -; V gene: TRBV6-5; J gene: TRBJ2-3; CDR3 DNA: TGTGCCAGCAGTTACTCCCTCGTTCTTCTAGCGGGGGGGCCAAAAGATACGCAGTATTTT; CDR3 protein: CASSYSLVLLAGGPKDTQYF
D gene: -; clone size: few; V gene: TRBV10-3; J gene: TRBJ2-3; CDR3 DNA: TGTGCCACCTGCCGGACAGTCGGAGATACGCAGTATTTT; CDR3 protein: CATCRTVGDTQYF
D gene: TRBD2; clone size: few; V gene: TRBV12-3/TRBV12-4; J gene: TRBJ2-5; CDR3 DNA: TGTGCCAGCAGTGCTCAACTAGCGGAAGAGACCCAGTACTTC; CDR3 protein: CASSAQLAEETQYF
D gene: -; clone size: -; V gene: TRBV12-3/TRBV12-4; J gene: TRBJ1-5; CDR3 DNA: TGTGCCTCCAGCCGGGTCCCGGAAAGCAATCAGCCCCAGCATTTT; CDR3 protein: CASSRVPESNQPQHF
D gene: -; clone size: -; V gene: TRBV4-2; J gene: TRBJ2-7; CDR3 DNA: TGTGCCAGCAGCCCAAGCTATGACCCCGGAGGCTCCTACGAGCAGTACTTC; CDR3 protein: CASSPSYDPGGSYEQYF
D gene: -; clone size: -; V gene: TRBV7-6; J gene: TRBJ1-4; CDR3 DNA: TGTGCCAGCAGCCGCCGGGACGGCGGGCTACCTAATGAAAAACTGTTTTTT; CDR3 protein: CASSRRDGGLPNEKLFF
D gene: -; clone size: few; V gene: TRBV15; J gene: TRBJ2-3; CDR3 DNA: TGTGCCACCAGCAGAGTAGGGGCAGATACGCAGTATTTT; CDR3 protein: CATSRVGADTQYF
D gene: TRBD1; clone size: few; V gene: TRBV27; J gene: TRBJ2-7; CDR3 DNA: TGTGCCAGCAGTCCCGGGACAGAATACGAGCAGTACTTC; CDR3 protein: CASSPGTEYEQYF
D gene: TRBD2; clone size: -; V gene: TRBV7-9; J gene: TRBJ2-1; CDR3 DNA: TGTGCCAGCAGAGTGGCCCCGCGACTAGCGGGGTTATCCTACAATGAGCAGTTCTTC; CDR3 protein: CASRVAPRLAGLSYNEQFF
D gene: -; clone size: -; V gene: TRBV4-3; J gene: TRBJ1-2; CDR3 DNA: TGCGCCAGCAGCCAGCGACAGCACTATGGCTACACCTTC; CDR3 protein: CASSQRQHYGYTF
D gene: -; clone size: many; V gene: TRBV5-1; J gene: TRBJ2-7; CDR3 DNA: TGCGCCAGCAGCTTGGACCGGGCTGTCGAGCAGTACTTC; CDR3 protein: CASSLDRAVEQYF
D gene: -; clone size: many; V gene: TRBV5-1; J gene: TRBJ1-1; CDR3 DNA: TGCGCCAGCAGCTTAAACAACTACAGAGGGGGTGAAGCTTTCTTT; CDR3 protein: CASSLNNYRGGEAFF
D gene: -; clone size: -; V gene: TRBV20-1; J gene: TRBJ2-7; CDR3 DNA: TGCAGTGCCAGTAGAGGACTTAACTACGAGCAGTACTTC; CDR3 protein: CSASRGLNYEQYF
D gene: -; clone size: -; V gene: TRBV28; J gene: TRBJ2-2; CDR3 DNA: TGTGCCAGCAGTTTCCTCGACGGTCGGAGCGGGGAGCTGTTTTTT; CDR3 protein: CASSFLDGRSGELFF
D gene: TRBD2; clone size: -; V gene: TRBV7-2; J gene: TRBJ2-5; CDR3 DNA: TGTGCCAGCAGCTTAGTCGTCGGGGGGGGGGAGACCCAGTACTTC; CDR3 protein: CASSLVVGGGETQYF
D gene: -; clone size: -; V gene: TRBV6-5; J gene: TRBJ1-1; CDR3 DNA: TGTGCCAGCAGTTACGGATGGGGGTGGAACACTGAAGCTTTCTTT; CDR3 protein: CASSYGWGWNTEAFF
D gene: TRBD1; clone size: few; V gene: TRBV28; J gene: TRBJ2-1; CDR3 DNA: TGTGCCAGCAGCTCCGGACAGGGAGGTACCTACAATGAGCAGTTCTTC; CDR3 protein: CASSSGQGGTYNEQFF
D gene: -; clone size: few; V gene: TRBV7-9; J gene: TRBJ1-2; CDR3 DNA: TGTGCCAGCAGCACGGAGCCGCTACGAGGCTACACCTTC; CDR3 protein: CASSTEPLRGYTF
D gene: -; clone size: many; V gene: TRBV3-1; J gene: TRBJ1-2; CDR3 DNA: TGTGCCAGCAGCCAATACCGGAATGGCTACACCTTC; CDR3 protein: CASSQYRNGYTF
D gene: -; clone size: -; V gene: TRBV7-9; J gene: TRBJ1-5; CDR3 DNA: TGTGCCAGCAGCTTACTCGAGGGGGATCAGCCCCAGCATTTT; CDR3 protein: CASSLLEGDQPQHF